What follows are 22 T cell receptor beta chains derived from one specimen sequenced in a study of blood T cell repertoires in COVID-19. TCRdb's table, derived via immunoSEQ multiplex PCR, lists solely in-frame clones and lacks some. The sample consists of some 96,000 clones, 83% of them appearing once. Source material: peripheral blood. These receptors all come from a human donor in a cohort sampled during active COVID-19.

This clone appeared a single time. The rearrangement links TRBV28 to TRBJ1-4; no clear D. Per germline, CDR1 MDHEN and CDR2 SYDVKM. The CDR3 extends over 13 amino acids. Trimming took 4 bases from V and 13 from J, leaving 16 bases between them. Written as DNA, the CDR3 is TGTGCCAGCAGTTCGAACAGTTATTTCGGACTGTTTTTT. Protein: CASSSNSYFGLFF.

This clone was counted a single time. V gene TRBV5-1 combines with J gene TRBJ1-1; weak D call: TRBD1 (6 bases). The V and J ends lost 3 bases and 5 bases respectively, with 14 bases between them. Germline V gives CDR1 SGHRS, CDR2 YFSETQ. This CDR3 has 14 amino acids. The CDR3 DNA is TGCGCCAGCAGCTCCGTACCAGGGGATACTGAAGCTTTCTTT. Its protein is CASSSVPGDTEAFF.

V is TRBV2 and J is TRBJ2-2, with 7 nucleotides matching TRBD2. With 10 bases clipped from V and 6 bases from J, the junction kept 11 bases outside the gene matches. CDR3 length: 14 residues. The germline CDR1 and CDR2 sequences are SNHLY and FYNNEI. CDR3 sequence (DNA): TGTGCCACCCAGGCGGGGGAGCACTCCGGGGAGCTGTTTTTT. It codes for CATQAGEHSGELFF.

CDR3 protein: CASSYDQGAGANVLTF. The CDR3 DNA sequence: TGTGCCAGCAGTTACGACCAGGGGGCTGGGGCCAACGTCCTGACTTTC. The chain combines TRBV6-5 with TRBJ2-6, with 7 bases identical to TRBD1. This CDR3 comprises 16 residues. Germline V gene sequence: CDR1 MNHEY, CDR2 SVGAGI. V was clipped by 2 bases and J by 2 bases; unmatched bases: 3.

A few counts support this clone. The CDR3 nucleotides read TGTGCCAGCAGTGAACCCGACCTGGGACTAGCGGGAGTTATAGAGACCCAGTACTTC. This translates into CASSEPDLGLAGVIETQYF. The chain joins TRBV2 to TRBJ2-5; 14 positions agree with TRBD2. The CDR3 is 19 residues long. Germline V gene lookup returns CDR1 SNHLY and CDR2 FYNNEI. J was trimmed by 4 bases and V by 2 bases; bases with no gene match: 12.

In this sample, this clone turned up once. The genes are TRBV6-6 and TRBJ2-1, with TRBD1 identical over 10 bases. There are 15 residues in the CDR3. Germline values: CDR1 MNHNY, CDR2 SVGAGI (reference sequence). The junction had 9 bases not matched to a gene; V was cut back by 5 bases and J by 8 bases. This CDR3 is CASSIRGQGTDEQFF. CDR3 coding DNA: TGTGCCAGCAGTATCCGGGGACAGGGGACGGATGAGCAGTTCTTC.

V is TRBV11-3 and J is TRBJ1-6; D is uncertain. The germline CDR1 and CDR2 sequences are SGHNT and YENEEA. This CDR3 has 15 amino acids. V was clipped by 0 bases and J by 7 bases, with 10 bases between them. The CDR3 DNA reads TGTGCCAGCAGCTTAGAAGGAGGGCCGAATTCACCCCTCCACTTT. This codes for CASSLEGGPNSPLHF. Together with reference TRBV11-3 and TRBJ1-6, the CDR3 gives the full variable domain: EAGVVQSPRYKIIEKKQPVAFWCNPISGHNTLYWYLQNLGQGPELLIRYENEEAVDDSQLPKDRFSAERLKGVDSTLKIQPAELGDSAVYLCASSLEGGPNSPLHFGNGTRLTVT.

The chain links TRBV5-5 to TRBJ2-7; 8 nucleotides line up with TRBD2. CDR3 length: 14 amino acids. V lost 4 bases to trimming and J lost 6 bases; unmatched junction nucleotides: 9. The germline CDR1 and CDR2 sequences are SGHKS and YYEKEE (reference sequence). Here the CDR3 reads CASSTGTSLAEQYF. For the CDR3, the DNA is TGTGCCAGCAGCACCGGGACTAGTCTCGCCGAGCAGTACTTC.

The gene calls are TRBV7-2 and TRBJ2-1; TRBD2 aligns across 11 bases. J gave up 7 bases and V 5 bases, and 13 bases lay outside the gene matches. This CDR3 has 17 amino acids. Per the germline V gene, CDR1 is SGHTA and CDR2 is FQGNSA. The CDR3 sequence: CASSPAGSGGAANEQFF. In DNA, the CDR3 is TGTGCCAGCAGCCCAGCGGGTAGCGGGGGGGCGGCAAATGAGCAGTTCTTC.

V and J are TRBV19 and TRBJ2-1, with TRBD1 identical over 8 bases. The germline V gene encodes CDR1 LNHDA and CDR2 SQIVND (reference sequence). J lost 7 bases, V lost 7 bases, and 15 bases had no gene match. This CDR3 comprises 16 residues. The CDR3 region has the DNA TGTGCCAGTACCCGGTCTTCTCGGACAGGGTGGAATGAGCAGTTCTTC. It codes for CASTRSSRTGWNEQFF.

J is TRBJ1-1 and V is TRBV18; maybe TRBD1 (6 bases). The CDR3 is made up of 17 amino acids. CDR1 and CDR2 from the germline V gene are KGHSH and LQKENI. V shed 2 bases and J shed 2 bases, with 18 bases lying between them. The CDR3 sequence is CASSPTSSTGLNTEAFF. The CDR3 DNA is TGTGCCAGCTCACCAACGTCGTCAACAGGGCTAAACACTGAAGCTTTCTTT. Based on the CDR3 plus reference TRBV18 and TRBJ1-1, the full variable domain is NAGVMQNPRHLVRRRGQEARLRCSPMKGHSHVYWYRQLPEEGLKFMVYLQKENIIDESGMPKERFSAEFPKEGPSILRIQQVVRGDSAAYFCASSPTSSTGLNTEAFFGQGTRLTVV.

This clone has more than one count but fewer than ten. This rearrangement joins TRBV18 to TRBJ2-7; a possible D gene is TRBD1 (5 bases). V lost 3 bases to trimming and J lost 1 base, with 10 bases between them. The germline CDR1 and CDR2 sequences are KGHSH and LQKENI. The CDR3 consists of 14 residues. CDR3 loop: CASSPVRASYEQYF. The CDR3 nucleotides read TGTGCCAGCTCACCGGTCAGGGCTTCCTACGAGCAGTACTTC.

This chain links TRBV19 with TRBJ1-1, with D tentatively TRBD1 (6 bases). Per germline, CDR1 LNHDA and CDR2 SQIVND (reference sequence). The V end lost 5 bases, the J end lost 2 bases, and 21 bases lay between the germline ends. The CDR3 is made up of 17 amino acids. CDR3 loop: CASSLGTGTRLNTEAFF. The CDR3 DNA follows: TGTGCCAGTAGTTTGGGTACCGGGACACGACTTAACACTGAAGCTTTCTTT.

This sequence joins TRBV11-2 and TRBJ2-6, with TRBD1 matching over 7 bases. J was trimmed by 7 bases and V by 4 bases; bases with no gene match: 4. CDR1 and CDR2 from the germline V gene are SGHAT and FQNNGV. CDR3 size: 14 residues. CDR3 region: CASSSDRSANVLTF. CDR3 in DNA: TGTGCCAGCAGCTCGGACAGGTCCGCCAACGTCCTGACTTTC.

The J gene is TRBJ2-2, the V gene TRBV3-1 (or the pseudogene TRBV3-2), with 12 bases that match TRBD2. The CDR3 is 18 amino acids. Germline V gene sequence: CDR1 LGHDT, CDR2 YNNKEL (reference sequence). J was trimmed by 4 bases and V by 4 bases; bases with no gene match: 10. CDR3 DNA: TGTGCCAGCAGCCCACCCCGGACTAGCGGGGCGCTCACCGGGGAGCTGTTTTTT. Its translation: CASSPPRTSGALTGELFF.

This clone was seen a handful of times. The rearrangement links TRBV28 to TRBJ2-3; the D is unclear. The CDR3 covers 14 residues. CDR1 MDHEN and CDR2 SYDVKM come from the germline V gene. The germline V and J ends were trimmed by 3 bases and 1 base, with 8 bases remaining between them. The CDR3 DNA is TGTGCCAGCAGTTTCCTGTCGGGCACAGATACGCAGTATTTT. Translating gives CASSFLSGTDTQYF.

The V and J genes are TRBV9 and TRBJ2-7, with D maybe TRBD2 (6 bases). The length of the CDR3 is 14 residues. Germline assignment: CDR1 SGDLS and CDR2 YYNGEE. V dropped 0 bases and J dropped 4 bases, with 11 bases sitting between them. CDR3 region: CASSVDGSTYEQYF. CDR3 bases: TGTGCCAGCAGCGTAGACGGGAGCACGTACGAGCAGTACTTC. Filled out from reference TRBV9 and TRBJ2-7, the complete variable domain reads DSGVTQTPKHLITATGQRVTLRCSPRSGDLSVYWYQQSLDQGLQFLIQYYNGEERAKGNILERFSAQQFPDLHSELNLSSLELGDSALYFCASSVDGSTYEQYFGPGTRLTVT.

The rearrangement joins TRBV4-3 to TRBJ2-1; 9 bases align to TRBD2. The germline CDR1 and CDR2 sequences are LGHNA and YSLEER. After removal of 1 base from V and 7 bases from J, the junction contained 5 bases not matched to a gene. This CDR3 contains 15 residues. The DNA for the CDR3 is TGCGCCAGCAGCCAAGGGGGCGGGGGGGCGAATGAGCAGTTCTTC. Its protein is CASSQGGGGANEQFF.

The J gene is TRBJ1-6, the V gene TRBV6-4; TRBD1 might be the D (6 bases). Germline CDR1 and CDR2: MRHNA and SNTAGT. The CDR3 consists of 13 residues. Trimming took 4 bases from V and 10 from J, leaving 11 bases between them. The CDR3, as DNA: TGTGCCAGCAGTGCGGACAGAGAATCACCCCTCCACTTT. It is translated as CASSADRESPLHF.

The rearrangement uses TRBV6-5 and TRBJ1-1; D unresolved. Deletions cut 2 bases from V and 2 bases from J, with 12 bases between. The CDR3 is 15 residues long. Germline CDR1 reads MNHEY; CDR2 reads SVGAGI. CDR3 nucleotide sequence: TGTGCCAGCAGTTACCGCGGCAGAACAAACACTGAAGCTTTCTTT. Translating it yields CASSYRGRTNTEAFF.

This chain links TRBV9 with TRBJ2-3; TRBD2 matches at 9 bases. V lost 3 bases, J lost 3 bases, and 5 bases stayed unmatched. The CDR3 covers 15 residues. CDR1 is SGDLS, CDR2 YYNGEE, per germline. CDR3 in DNA: TGTGCCAGCAGCGCCCGAGCGGGGGGAACAGATACGCAGTATTTT. Translating gives CASSARAGGTDTQYF. Looking up the rest from reference TRBV9 and TRBJ2-3 gives the full variable domain: DSGVTQTPKHLITATGQRVTLRCSPRSGDLSVYWYQQSLDQGLQFLIQYYNGEERAKGNILERFSAQQFPDLHSELNLSSLELGDSALYFCASSARAGGTDTQYFGPGTRLTVL.

The chain employs TRBV28 and TRBJ2-7; 8 bases fit TRBD2. The CDR3 covers 15 residues. The J segment lost 3 bases and the V segment lost 6 bases, leaving 10 bases of the junction unmatched. Germline values: CDR1 MDHEN, CDR2 SYDVKM. The CDR3 region has the DNA TGTGCCAGCAGCTACCGGGGGGGCGGGGGCTACGAGCAGTACTTC. Translating it yields CASSYRGGGGYEQYF.